The 14 T cell receptor beta chains reported below all come from one sample, sequenced in a study of CD8+CD57+ T cells in acquired aplastic anemia. The use of genomic DNA as template underpinned the TCR beta VDJ and CDR3 profiling. TCRdb analysed the reads with MiXCR anew, one entry per CDR3 protein. The table shows fewer than 85,000 distinct CDR3 sequences, with under 80% occurring only once. Only patients with CD8+CD57+ cell expansion on flow cytometry were chosen for sequencing. The sequenced material came from sorted CD4+, CD8+, or CD8+CD57+ T cells (not recorded which) from PBMCs. These receptors were taken from a human donor with aplastic anemia.

The V gene is TRBV13, the J gene TRBJ1-1, with D possibly TRBD1 on 6 matching bases. The germline V gene has CDR1 PRHDT and CDR2 FYEKMQ (reference sequence). The CDR3 extends over 14 amino acids. V was cut by 6 bases and J by 3 bases, with 14 bases left in between. The chain's CDR3 is CASRPTGLDTEAFF. The CDR3 nucleotides are TGTGCCAGCAGACCCACAGGGTTGGACACTGAAGCTTTCTTT.

This chain links TRBV20-1 with TRBJ1-1, with 7 positions matching TRBD1. V shed 6 bases, J shed 6 bases, and the junction held 7 bases outside the gene matches. Germline CDR1 is DFQATT and CDR2 is SNEGSKA (reference sequence). The CDR3 is 12 residues long. In DNA form, the CDR3 reads TGCAGTGCCGAGAATCAGGGGGCTGAAGCTTTCTTT. This codes for CSAENQGAEAFF.

V is TRBV7-8 and J is TRBJ2-7; D remains unclear. CDR3 size: 12 residues. Looked up from germline, CDR1 is SGHVS and CDR2 is FQNEAQ. With 0 bases removed from V and 7 bases from J, the gap between germline ends came to 7 bases. The DNA for the CDR3 is TGTGCCAGCAGCTTAGCCCCTCCGGAGCAGTACTTC. Its translation: CASSLAPPEQYF.

The J gene is TRBJ2-7, the V gene TRBV7-3; D is unresolved. The germline V gene has CDR1 SGHTA and CDR2 FQGTGA. Trimming removed 5 bases from V and 2 bases from J, with 7 bases in between. The CDR3 totals 12 residues. The CDR3 here is CASSVATYEQYF. DNA of the CDR3: TGTGCCAGCAGCGTCGCAACCTACGAGCAGTACTTC.

The chain uses TRBV19 and TRBJ1-5; D ambiguous. Germline CDR1 reads LNHDA; CDR2 reads SQIVND (reference sequence). V lost 0 bases and J lost 11, with 11 bases in between. The length of the CDR3 is 13 residues. CDR3 sequence reads: CASSIDRQSAQHF. CDR3 nucleotides: TGTGCCAGTAGTATAGACCGTCAATCGGCCCAGCATTTT.

This clonotype appeared a single time. The chain carries TRBV7-9 and TRBJ2-7; 10 bases match TRBD1. With 3 bases clipped from V and 9 bases from J, the junction kept 11 bases outside the gene matches. CDR3 length: 15 residues. Germline V lookup: CDR1 SEHNR, CDR2 FQNEAQ (reference sequence). CDR3 bases: TGTGCCAGCAGCTTGACGGGGACAGGGGCCTTCGGGCAGTACTTC. Translating gives CASSLTGTGAFGQYF.

The CDR3 DNA is TGCGCCAGCAGTGCAAATACGGGCAAGACAGGCACTGAAGCTTTCTTT. This encodes CASSANTGKTGTEAFF. This chain links TRBV10-1 with TRBJ1-1, with D possibly matching TRBD1 (6 bases). The CDR3 totals 16 residues. Deletions cut 4 bases from V and 4 bases from J, with 19 bases between. The germline V gene encodes CDR1 WNHNN and CDR2 SYGVQD (reference sequence).

The rearrangement links TRBV2 to TRBJ1-2; D remains ambiguous. The CDR3 contains 12 residues. Germline CDR1 and CDR2: SNHLY and FYNNEI. With 5 bases removed from V and 7 bases from J, the gap between germline ends came to 11 bases. The CDR3 loop reads CASSSTEFGYTF. Here the CDR3 DNA reads TGTGCCAGCAGTTCCACAGAGTTTGGCTACACCTTC.

V and J are TRBV29-1 and TRBJ2-2; D ambiguous. The CDR3 runs to 12 residues. Germline values: CDR1 SQVTM, CDR2 ANQGSEA. Trimming left V 4 bases short and J 4 bases short, with 7 bases between. The CDR3 DNA is TGCAGCGTTGTAGGGATCACCGGGGAGCTGTTTTTT. Its protein product is CSVVGITGELFF.

The chain carries TRBV14 and TRBJ1-1, with 10 bases aligning to TRBD1. CDR1 and CDR2 from the germline V gene are SGHDN and FVKESK. The ends lost 5 bases at V and 6 bases at J; junction bases unmatched: 9. This CDR3 has 15 residues. The CDR3 DNA follows: TGTGCCAGCAGCTTGACAGGGGGCGTAGGGGCTGAAGCTTTCTTT. Translating it yields CASSLTGGVGAEAFF.

This rearrangement joins TRBV20-1 to TRBJ1-3; D is unresolved. Trimming removed 3 bases from V and 1 base from J, with 1 base in between. The CDR3 spans 11 residues. The germline gives CDR1 DFQATT, CDR2 SNEGSKA (reference sequence). DNA of the CDR3: TGCAGTGCTAGGTCTGGAAACACCATATATTTT. Residues: CSARSGNTIYF.

The genes are TRBV15 and TRBJ1-3, with D possibly TRBD1 on 6 matching bases. Germline V lookup: CDR1 LNHNV, CDR2 YYDKDF (reference sequence). The ends were cut back, 0 bases at V and 8 bases at J, with 11 bases in the middle. The CDR3 sequence is 14 residues long. CDR3 sequence reads: CATSRDRGADTIYF. DNA for the CDR3: TGTGCCACCAGCAGAGATCGGGGGGCTGACACCATATATTTT.

The chain recombines TRBV5-8 with TRBJ2-5; D is unresolved. The CDR3 spans 11 residues. V was trimmed by 4 bases and J by 10 bases, leaving 11 bases between them. CDR1 SGHTS and CDR2 YDEGEE come from the germline V gene. CDR3 nucleotide sequence: TGTGCCAGCAGCCAGGAGACCCTCCAGTACTTC. It codes for CASSQETLQYF.

The chain employs TRBV19 and TRBJ2-3; D unresolved. CDR1 is LNHDA, CDR2 SQIVND, per germline (reference sequence). There are 13 residues in the CDR3. V gave up 5 bases and J gave up 2 bases, with 8 bases separating them. The CDR3 region is CASSPENTDTQYF. The CDR3 region has the DNA TGTGCCAGTAGTCCTGAGAACACAGATACGCAGTATTTT.